These T cell receptor beta chains were read from a single sample in a study of blood T cell repertoires in COVID-19. Repertoires were generated with immunoSEQ multiplex PCR, while TCRdb's copy carries only in-frame clones and drops some. The sample carries a few hundred thousand clones, 70% to 90% recorded once. Source material: PBMCs or T cells enriched from blood (not recorded which). The receptors originated from a woman aged 40 to 50 who had recovered from COVID-19. CDR3s include the opening cysteine and the closing phenylalanine or tryptophan. The D gene is left open where the match is weak. Some rows have no size entry. The others give once, few or many, or a class for an expanded clone.

TRBV5-4	TRBJ2-7	TRBD2	-	TGTGCCAGCAGCTTGGCGGGACTAGGTATTTACGAGCAGTACTTC	CASSLAGLGIYEQYF
TRBV27	TRBJ2-7	-	-	TGTGCCAGCAGGCCCGGGACATACTCCTACGAGCAGTACTTC	CASRPGTYSYEQYF
TRBV28	TRBJ1-2	-	-	TGTGCCAGCAGCCTGGGAGGTTATGGCTACACCTTC	CASSLGGYGYTF
TRBV3-1/TRBV3-2	TRBJ1-1	-	-	TGTGCCAGCAGCGAGGGAGGGGGCACTGAAGCTTTCTTT	CASSEGGGTEAFF
TRBV3-1/TRBV3-2	TRBJ1-4	TRBD1	-	TGTGCCAGCAGCCAAAGGACAGGGGGCGAAAAACTGTTTTTT	CASSQRTGGEKLFF
TRBV29-1	TRBJ2-3	TRBD1	-	TGCAGCGTTGAAGATAAAGTTGGGACAGGGATAGTCAATACGCAGTATTTT	CSVEDKVGTGIVNTQYF
TRBV9	TRBJ2-7	TRBD1	-	TGTGCCAGCAGCGTAGGTCGGGACAGTTTTTCCTACGAGCAGTACTTC	CASSVGRDSFSYEQYF
TRBV11-3	TRBJ2-1	TRBD2	-	TGTGCCAGCAGCTCACCCCTCATAGCGGGATACAATGAGCAGTTCTTC	CASSSPLIAGYNEQFF
TRBV6-4	TRBJ2-2	-	-	TGTGCCAGCAGTGAAGGCCCAGGGCGGACCGGGGAGCTGTTTTTT	CASSEGPGRTGELFF
TRBV10-2	TRBJ1-3	-	-	TGCGCCAGCAGTGAACAGTTCGGAAACACCATATATTTT	CASSEQFGNTIYF
TRBV29-1	TRBJ2-7	-	-	TGCAGCGTTGTGCTGGCAGGGGATTTCTACGAGCAGTACTTC	CSVVLAGDFYEQYF
TRBV19	TRBJ2-3	-	-	TGTGCCAGTAGTATGAGGCGGGCTGATACGCAGTATTTT	CASSMRRADTQYF
TRBV5-1	TRBJ1-2	-	-	TGCGCCAGCAGCTTATTCCCCCTACAGGGAGGGGACTATGGCTACACCTTC	CASSLFPLQGGDYGYTF
TRBV3-1/TRBV3-2	TRBJ1-5	-	-	TGTGCCAGCAGCCCACAGGGACGCAATCAGCCCCAGCATTTT	CASSPQGRNQPQHF
TRBV27	TRBJ1-2	TRBD1	-	TGTGCCAGCAGTTTACCAGGGGGCAATGGCTACACCTTC	CASSLPGGNGYTF
TRBV7-8	TRBJ2-7	TRBD1	-	TGTGCCAGCAGCATGGGACAGGGGGCGGCCTACGAGCAGTACTTC	CASSMGQGAAYEQYF
TRBV6-6	TRBJ2-7	TRBD2	-	TGTGCCAGCAGTCAACAAAGCGGGAGCGAGCAGTACTTC	CASSQQSGSEQYF
TRBV21-1	TRBJ2-5	-	-	TGTGCCAGCACCTTAGCGGGAGGGGAGACCCAGTACTTC	CASTLAGGETQYF
TRBV30	TRBJ1-2	TRBD1	-	TGTGCCTGGAGGGGACAGGGTATCGATGGCTACACCTTC	CAWRGQGIDGYTF
TRBV30	TRBJ2-1	TRBD2	-	TGTGCCTGGGGGGGAGGGCCTTACAATGAGCAGTTCTTC	CAWGGGPYNEQFF
TRBV29-1	TRBJ1-6	TRBD1	-	TGCAGCGCTGGACAGGGTTTGGATTCACCCCTCCACTTT	CSAGQGLDSPLHF
TRBV7-9	TRBJ1-5	-	-	TGTGCCAGCAGCGTTTACAGGGAGTTGAGCAATCAGCCCCAGCATTTT	CASSVYRELSNQPQHF
TRBV15	TRBJ2-3	TRBD2	-	TGTGCCACCAGCGCGCGACTAGCGCCGAGCACAGATACGCAGTATTTT	CATSARLAPSTDTQYF
TRBV9	TRBJ2-2	-	once	TGTGCCAGCAGCGTAGGGGTGAGGCCGAACACCGGGGAGCTGTTTTTT	CASSVGVRPNTGELFF
TRBV7-2	TRBJ2-7	TRBD1	-	TGTGCCAGCAGGGAGACAGGGTCCTACGAGCAGTACTTC	CASRETGSYEQYF
TRBV11-3	TRBJ2-2	-	-	TGTGCCAGCAGCTTACAGGGTGCCGGGGAGCTGTTTTTT	CASSLQGAGELFF
TRBV19	TRBJ2-2	TRBD2	-	TGTGCCAGTAGTATATTCGCGGGAGTTTCGAACACCGGGGAGCTGTTTTTT	CASSIFAGVSNTGELFF
TRBV2	TRBJ2-1	TRBD1	-	TGTGCCAACCAACCAGGGACAGGGGAGGGTGAGCAGTTCTTC	CANQPGTGEGEQFF
TRBV7-9	TRBJ1-5	-	-	TGTGCCAGCAGATCCCGTGAGGGGAGGGTGAATCAGCCCCAGCATTTT	CASRSREGRVNQPQHF
TRBV7-2	TRBJ1-1	-	-	TGTGCCAGCAGCTTATTTTCGGTGAACACTGAAGCTTTCTTT	CASSLFSVNTEAFF
TRBV5-4	TRBJ2-7	TRBD1	-	TGTGCCAGCAGCCGAAGGGACAGAGTCCTCTCCTACGAGCAGTACTTC	CASSRRDRVLSYEQYF
TRBV19	TRBJ1-2	-	-	TGTGCCAGTAGTATATCCAGGGACTATGGCTACACCTTC	CASSISRDYGYTF
TRBV11-2	TRBJ2-3	-	once	TGTGCCAGCAGCTTATTGCCGGAGGAACAGGGAAGGCGCACAGATACGCAGTATTTT	CASSLLPEEQGRRTDTQYF
TRBV18	TRBJ2-3	-	-	TGTGCCAGCTCACCCGCGGGCGTCGAGTATACGCAGTATTTT	CASSPAGVEYTQYF
TRBV11-2	TRBJ1-4	-	-	TGTGCCAGCAGCGCAAGCAAGAGGAAAAAACTGTTTTTT	CASSASKRKKLFF
TRBV19	TRBJ2-1	TRBD1	few	TGTGCCAGTACCAATAGACAGGGCAATGAGCAGTTCTTC	CASTNRQGNEQFF
TRBV19	TRBJ2-3	-	-	TGTGCCAGTAGTATAGGTATAAGGTCTCTAGCCACAGATACGCAGTATTTT	CASSIGIRSLATDTQYF
TRBV9	TRBJ2-2	-	-	TGTGCCAGCAGCTCGGACACCGGGGAGCTGTTTTTT	CASSSDTGELFF
TRBV7-2	TRBJ2-7	-	-	TGTGCCAGCAGCTTAGTACCCCCCGGGGTATCTTTCTACGAGCAGTACTTC	CASSLVPPGVSFYEQYF
TRBV29-1	TRBJ1-2	-	-	TGCAGCGTTGGACAGGCCAGAGGCTATGGCTACACCTTC	CSVGQARGYGYTF
TRBV30	TRBJ1-2	TRBD1	-	TGTGCCTGGAAACCGGACAGGTACTATGGCTACACCTTC	CAWKPDRYYGYTF
TRBV5-4	TRBJ2-7	TRBD2	-	TGTGCCAGCAGGGAACTAGCGGGATCCGAGCAGTACTTC	CASRELAGSEQYF